Described below is a single T cell receptor beta chain sequence and its context. CDR3 size: 17 residues. Per germline, CDR1 GTSNPN and CDR2 SVGIG (reference sequence). The V and J ends lost 1 base and 7 bases, in that order; junction bases with no gene match: 12. These data belong to a study of cytomegalovirus exposure and HLA in healthy donors. The study ran its PCR with 60 Vbeta and 13 Jbeta primers. The repertoire was sequenced with immunoSEQ multiplex PCR; TCRdb's copy has only in-frame clones and lacks some. This sample has 200,000 to 250,000 clones, with over 65% found just once. The chain links TRBV30 to TRBJ2-5, with 13 bases lining up with TRBD2. This clonotype was sampled from a woman aged 55-69 years in good health and CMV-seropositive. Material for sequencing was PBMCs. The CDR3 DNA reads as TGTGCCTGGAGTGGCACTCCACTAGCGGGAGGGCTAGGGACCCAGTACTTC. This gives the protein CAWSGTPLAGGLGTQYF.